Presented here are 2 T cell receptor beta chains from one specimen sequenced in a study of blood T cell repertoires in COVID-19. Using immunoSEQ multiplex PCR, the repertoire was profiled, and TCRdb retains in-frame clones only, with some absent. The sample records 150,000 to 200,000 clones, approximately 91% being singletons. Sequenced input: peripheral blood. The receptors derive from a man younger than 35 with acute or convalescent COVID-19.

V and J are TRBV27 and TRBJ1-6, with a tentative D call TRBD1 (6 bases). With 8 bases removed from V and 1 base from J, the gap between germline ends came to 15 bases. CDR3 length equals 16 residues. Per the germline V gene, CDR1 is MNHEY and CDR2 is SMNVEV (reference sequence). CDR3 region: CASYYRAGSYNSPLHF. The CDR3 bases are TGTGCCAGCTATTACAGGGCCGGGTCCTATAATTCACCCCTCCACTTT.

The chain couples TRBV2 to TRBJ1-5; 7 bases map to TRBD1. The CDR3 covers 14 residues. The germline CDR1 and CDR2 sequences are SNHLY and FYNNEI. The J segment lost 6 bases and the V segment lost 6 bases, leaving 8 bases of the junction unmatched. The CDR3 DNA follows: TGTGCCAGCAGCACTGAATCAGGGGGTCAGCCCCAGCATTTT. Translated, it gives CASSTESGGQPQHF.